These 13 T cell receptor beta chains share one sample of origin, sequenced in a study of CD8+ T cells in alopecia areata. The treatment denotes: oral pan-JAK inhibitor, 5-10 mg twice daily. Once RNA had been extracted, it was reverse transcribed into cDNA to act as the sequencing template. Sequencing was performed with immunoSEQ multiplex PCR; in TCRdb, only in-frame clones are kept and a portion is missing. This table holds more than 100,000 clones, 86% found once. Source: CD8+ T cells sorted from blood, taken at approximately week 30, from a patient treated with tofacitinib. All receptors come from a human donor with alopecia areata.

The gene calls are TRBV27 and TRBJ2-7; TRBD1 matches 10 bases. Unmatched junction bases numbered 5, after V lost 7 bases and J lost 2 bases. CDR3 length: 14 amino acids. The germline CDR1 and CDR2 sequences are MNHEY and SMNVEV (reference sequence). The CDR3 loop reads CASKTGTGAYEQYF. CDR3 in DNA: TGTGCCAGCAAGACCGGGACAGGGGCCTACGAGCAGTACTTC.

The CDR3 loop is CASSPNTGGQTYEQYF. DNA for the CDR3: TGCGCCAGCAGCCCAAACACAGGGGGCCAGACCTACGAGCAGTACTTC. J is TRBJ2-5 and V is TRBV5-1, with TRBD1 matching 9 bases. The better agreement between TRBJ2-7 and the DNA end casts doubt on the J call. The CDR3 contains 16 residues. The germline V gene encodes CDR1 SGHRS and CDR2 YFSETQ.

The rearrangement joins TRBV29-1 to TRBJ2-7; D remains unclear. This CDR3 region has 12 residues. V dropped 0 bases and J dropped 4 bases, with 7 bases sitting between them. CDR1 is SQVTM, CDR2 ANQGSEA, per germline. CDR3 DNA sequence: TGCAGCGTTGAAGACAGGTTATACGAGCAGTACTTC. Its protein is CSVEDRLYEQYF.

The chain has TRBV13 and TRBJ2-1; D remains ambiguous. The CDR3 runs to 11 residues. Germline V gives CDR1 PRHDT, CDR2 FYEKMQ (reference sequence). Trimming removed 10 bases from V and 7 bases from J, with 11 bases in between. CDR3 amino acids: CAIRWGNEQFF. CDR3 nucleotides: TGTGCCATCCGATGGGGTAATGAGCAGTTCTTC.

V and J are TRBV4-2 and TRBJ2-2; possibly TRBD1 or TRBD2 for D (5 bases each). In germline, CDR1 is LGHNA, CDR2 YNFKEQ. V was trimmed by 2 bases and J by 3 bases, leaving 22 bases between them. CDR3 length: 19 amino acids. CDR3 protein: CASSQKEWDGTLYTGELFF. CDR3 sequence (DNA): TGTGCCAGCAGCCAAAAAGAGTGGGATGGGACCCTATACACCGGGGAGCTGTTTTTT.

The chain uses TRBV6-1 and TRBJ2-3; D is unresolved. The germline V gene encodes CDR1 MNHNS and CDR2 SASEGT. This CDR3 region has 16 residues. Trimming pared 1 base from V and 0 bases from J, leaving 11 bases between. Here the CDR3 reads CASSEGQTPSTDTQYF. The CDR3 DNA sequence: TGTGCCAGCAGTGAAGGCCAGACCCCTAGCACAGATACGCAGTATTTT.

The chain combines TRBV4-1 with TRBJ2-7; TRBD2 aligns across 7 bases. The CDR3 is 16 amino acids. The junction had 8 bases not matched to a gene; V was cut back by 0 bases and J by 3 bases. Germline CDR1 reads MGHRA; CDR2 reads YSYEKL. The CDR3 nucleotides read TGCGCCAGCAGCCAAGATGAGGGACTACCTAACTACGAGCAGTACTTC. Its protein is CASSQDEGLPNYEQYF.

Here the CDR3 DNA reads TGTGCCAGCATTAGGTCGAACACCGGGGAGCTGTTTTTT. Protein: CASIRSNTGELFF. This chain joins TRBV27 and TRBJ2-2, with no clear D. The V end was cut by 7 bases, the J end by 0 bases, with 6 bases between. This CDR3 region has 13 residues. Germline V gene data show CDR1 as MNHEY and CDR2 as SMNVEV (reference sequence).

The chain joins TRBV2 to TRBJ2-5; 9 bases map to TRBD1. The germline V gene has CDR1 SNHLY and CDR2 FYNNEI. The V gene end was trimmed by 5 bases and the J gene end by 4 bases; junction bases not matched to a gene: 5. This CDR3 is 14 amino acids long. The CDR3 coding sequence is TGTGCCAGCAGTCCCACAGGGGGCGGAGAGACCCAGTACTTC. This gives the protein CASSPTGGGETQYF.

The V and J genes are TRBV6-6 and TRBJ2-7; 8 bases agree with TRBD1. The CDR3 extends over 13 amino acids. J was trimmed by 9 bases and V by 4 bases; bases with no gene match: 8. CDR1 and CDR2 from the germline V gene are MNHNY and SVGAGI (reference sequence). The CDR3 DNA is TGTGCCAGCAGTTTCGACAGGGGTCACGGGCAGTACTTC. Protein sequence: CASSFDRGHGQYF.

This clone appeared a single time. The chain links TRBV29-1 to TRBJ1-2; maybe TRBD1 (6 bases). Per germline, CDR1 SQVTM and CDR2 ANQGSEA. V lost 7 bases and J lost 4, with 16 bases in between. The CDR3 has 13 residues. The DNA of the CDR3 is TGCAGCGGGCTAGGACAGTTAGCCTATGGCTACACCTTC. As protein: CSGLGQLAYGYTF.

The rearrangement links TRBV14 to TRBJ2-1, with D maybe TRBD1 (5 bases). V lost 2 bases and J 5 bases, leaving 16 bases between the germline ends. The germline V gene encodes CDR1 SGHDN and CDR2 FVKESK. CDR3 length: 16 amino acids. Here the CDR3 DNA reads TGTGCCAGCAGCCAAACGACAGAGCTAGAAGACAATGAGCAGTTCTTC. This sequence encodes CASSQTTELEDNEQFF.

V and J are TRBV30 and TRBJ1-2, with 8 bases lining up with TRBD1. V trimming: 2 bases; J trimming: 6 bases; junction bases outside the gene matches: 11. In germline, CDR1 is GTSNPN, CDR2 SVGIG (reference sequence). The CDR3 runs 15 residues. In nucleotides, the CDR3 is TGTGCCTGGAGTCGGGACAGGAGAGGTGGCGATGGCTACACCTTC. This translates into CAWSRDRRGGDGYTF. Looking up the rest from reference TRBV30 and TRBJ1-2 gives the full variable domain: SQTIHQWPATLVQPVGSPLSLECTVEGTSNPNLYWYRQAAGRGLQLLFYSVGIGQISSEVPQNLSASRPQDRQFILSSKKLLLSDSGFYLCAWSRDRRGGDGYTFGSGTRLTVV.